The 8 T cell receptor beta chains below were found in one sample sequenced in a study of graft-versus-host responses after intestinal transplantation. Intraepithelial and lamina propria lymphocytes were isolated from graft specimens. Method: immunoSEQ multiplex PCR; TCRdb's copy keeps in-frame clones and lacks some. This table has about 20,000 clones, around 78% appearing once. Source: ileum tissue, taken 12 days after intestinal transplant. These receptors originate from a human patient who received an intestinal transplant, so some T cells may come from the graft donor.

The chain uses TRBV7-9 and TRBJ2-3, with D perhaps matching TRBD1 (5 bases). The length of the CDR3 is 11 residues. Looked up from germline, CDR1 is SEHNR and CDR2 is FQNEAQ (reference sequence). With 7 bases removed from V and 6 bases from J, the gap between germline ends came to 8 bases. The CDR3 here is CASKGPDTQYF. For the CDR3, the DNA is TGTGCCAGCAAGGGGCCGGATACGCAGTATTTT.

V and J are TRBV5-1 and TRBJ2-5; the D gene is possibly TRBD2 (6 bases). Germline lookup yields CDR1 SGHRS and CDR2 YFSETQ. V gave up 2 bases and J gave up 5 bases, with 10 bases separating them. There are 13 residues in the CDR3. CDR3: CASSLTGSETQYF. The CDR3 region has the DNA TGCGCCAGCAGCTTAACCGGGAGCGAGACCCAGTACTTC. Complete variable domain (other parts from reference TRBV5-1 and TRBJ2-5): KAGVTQTPRYLIKTRGQQVTLSCSPISGHRSVSWYQQTPGQGLQFLFEYFSETQRNKGNFPGRFSGRQFSNSRSEMNVSTLELGDSALYLCASSLTGSETQYFGPGTRLLVL.

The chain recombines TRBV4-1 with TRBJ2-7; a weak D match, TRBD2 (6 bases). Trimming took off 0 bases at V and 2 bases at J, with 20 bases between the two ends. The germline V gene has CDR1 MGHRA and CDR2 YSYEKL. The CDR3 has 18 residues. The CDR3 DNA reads TGCGCCAGCAGCCAAGACACGTCTGGCGGGGCCTTACCCTACGAGCAGTACTTC. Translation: CASSQDTSGGALPYEQYF.

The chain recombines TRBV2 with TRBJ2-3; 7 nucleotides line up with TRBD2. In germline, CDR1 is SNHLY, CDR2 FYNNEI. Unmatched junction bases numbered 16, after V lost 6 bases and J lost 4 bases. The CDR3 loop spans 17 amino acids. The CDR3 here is CASRTHFRDYKSDTQYF. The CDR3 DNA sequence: TGTGCCAGCAGAACCCACTTCCGGGACTACAAGTCAGATACGCAGTATTTT. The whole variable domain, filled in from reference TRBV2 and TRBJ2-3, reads EPEVTQTPSHQVTQMGQEVILRCVPISNHLYFYWYRQILGQKVEFLVSFYNNEISEKSEIFDDQFSVERPDGSNFTLKIRSTKLEDSAMYFCASRTHFRDYKSDTQYFGPGTRLTVL.

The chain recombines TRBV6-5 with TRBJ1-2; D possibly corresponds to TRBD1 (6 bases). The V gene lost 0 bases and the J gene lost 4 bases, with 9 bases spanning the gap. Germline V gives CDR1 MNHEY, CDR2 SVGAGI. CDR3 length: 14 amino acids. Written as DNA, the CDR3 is TGTGCCAGCAGTTACTCTAACAGGGCCTATGGCTACACCTTC. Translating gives CASSYSNRAYGYTF.

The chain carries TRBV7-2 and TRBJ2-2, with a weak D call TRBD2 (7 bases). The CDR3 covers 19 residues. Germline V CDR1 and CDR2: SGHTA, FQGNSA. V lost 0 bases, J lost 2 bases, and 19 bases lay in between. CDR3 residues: CASSLALGGGGANTGELFF. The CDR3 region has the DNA TGTGCCAGCAGCTTAGCGCTCGGGGGTGGGGGGGCCAACACCGGGGAGCTGTTTTTT.

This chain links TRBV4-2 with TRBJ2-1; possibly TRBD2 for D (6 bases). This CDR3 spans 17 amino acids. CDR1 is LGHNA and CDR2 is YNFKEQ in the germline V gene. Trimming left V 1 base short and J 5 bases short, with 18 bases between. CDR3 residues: CASSQAGGAPPNNEQFF. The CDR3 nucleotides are TGTGCCAGCAGCCAAGCGGGCGGGGCCCCGCCCAACAATGAGCAGTTCTTC.

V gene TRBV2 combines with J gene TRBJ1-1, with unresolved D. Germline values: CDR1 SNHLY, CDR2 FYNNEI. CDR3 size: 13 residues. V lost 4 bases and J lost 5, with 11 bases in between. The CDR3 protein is CASSGQYRTEAFF. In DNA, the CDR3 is TGTGCCAGCAGTGGCCAGTACAGAACTGAAGCTTTCTTT.